The next 18 T cell receptor beta chains were all read from a single sample in a study. Using its own MiXCR run on the RT-PCR reads, TCRdb lists one record per CDR3 protein. The table has about 700,000 distinct CDR3 sequences, approximately 15% seen once; the top ten hold about 3.9%. Specimen: memory CD4+ T cells from blood. All receptors come from a female donor in good health, serving as a healthy control.

On this clonotype: A much larger clonotype is one base distant, so this may be a read error. This chain joins TRBV5-1 and TRBJ1-1; no clear D. Germline V gene sequence: CDR1 SGHRS, CDR2 YFSETQ. CDR3 length: 13 residues. CDR3 region: CASSFRERTEVFF. Written as DNA, the CDR3 is TGCGCCAGCAGCTTTAGAGAACGGACTGAAGTTTTCTTT.

This clonotype has a count of ten or more. V usage is TRBV6-5 and J usage is TRBJ2-7; D gene ambiguous. Germline V gene sequence: CDR1 MNHEY, CDR2 SVGAGI. Trimming took 7 bases from V and 0 from J, leaving 10 bases between them. The CDR3 is 13 amino acids. As DNA, the CDR3 is TGTGCCAGCACAGGATCCCACTCCTACGAGCAGTACTTC. This translates into CASTGSHSYEQYF.

This clonotype was recorded a few times. This chain links TRBV27 with TRBJ2-7; either TRBD1 or TRBD2 may supply D (5 bases each). Trimming removed 1 base at V and 2 bases at J, with 12 bases between. In germline, CDR1 is MNHEY, CDR2 SMNVEV (reference sequence). The CDR3 is 15 residues long. The CDR3 region is CASSLFPRGAYEQYF. CDR3 coding DNA: TGTGCCAGCAGTTTATTCCCCCGAGGGGCCTACGAGCAGTACTTC.

The table lists this clonotype with many counts. The chain links TRBV5-1 to TRBJ2-6, with D unresolved. There are 14 residues in the CDR3. The V end was cut by 1 base, the J end by 2 bases, with 4 bases between. The germline CDR1 and CDR2 sequences are SGHRS and YFSETQ. As DNA, the CDR3 is TGCGCCAGCAGCTTGCAGGCTGGGGCCAACGTCCTGACTTTC. It yields the protein CASSLQAGANVLTF.

This chain uses TRBV20-1 with TRBJ2-7; maybe TRBD1 (5 bases). Trimming left V 1 base short and J 1 base short, with 11 bases between. Germline V gives CDR1 DFQATT, CDR2 SNEGSKA (reference sequence). The CDR3 spans 14 residues. The CDR3 DNA follows: TGCAGTGCTAGAGGGGGCAGGCTTTCCTACGAGCAGTACTTC. It is translated as CSARGGRLSYEQYF.

This clonotype was counted only a few times. The V and J genes are TRBV28 and TRBJ1-2; D remains unclear. The CDR3 runs to 16 residues. V was cut by 4 bases and J by 0 bases, with 15 bases left in between. Looked up from germline, CDR1 is MDHEN and CDR2 is SYDVKM. The CDR3 here is CASSSNSGGTNYGYTF. The CDR3 DNA reads TGTGCCAGCAGTTCCAATTCGGGAGGAACTAACTATGGCTACACCTTC.

The chain carries TRBV2 and TRBJ1-1; TRBD1 might be the D (6 bases). CDR3 size: 12 residues. The V and J ends lost 6 bases and 7 bases respectively, with 12 bases between them. Germline V gene lookup returns CDR1 SNHLY and CDR2 FYNNEI. CDR3 nucleotide sequence: TGTGCCAGCAGGGGGACACTATATGAAGCTTTCTTT. This sequence encodes CASRGTLYEAFF.

This clonotype turned up a few times. The gene calls are TRBV28 and TRBJ2-1; D possibly uses TRBD1 or TRBD2 (7 bases each). CDR1 and CDR2 (germline): MDHEN, SYDVKM. V gave up 7 bases and J gave up 7 bases, with 20 bases separating them. This CDR3 has 15 amino acids. In nucleotides, the CDR3 is TGTGCCAGCAAATCGGCGGGAGCAGGGGGAAATGAGCAGTTCTTC. Encoded protein: CASKSAGAGGNEQFF. Full variable domain (rest looked up from reference TRBV28 and TRBJ2-1): DVKVTQSSRYLVKRTGEKVFLECVQDMDHENMFWYRQDPGLGLRLIYFSYDVKMKEKGDIPEGYSVSREKKERFSLILESASTNQTSMYLCASKSAGAGGNEQFFGPGTRLTVL.

Only a few counts were recorded for this clonotype. The genes are TRBV6-1 and TRBJ1-5; D not certain. The CDR3 loop spans 14 amino acids. With 1 base removed from V and 3 bases from J, the gap between germline ends came to 7 bases. Looked up from germline, CDR1 is MNHNS and CDR2 is SASEGT. The CDR3 sequence: CASSEVSPNQPQHF. The CDR3 DNA reads as TGTGCCAGCAGTGAAGTTAGCCCCAATCAGCCCCAGCATTTT.

The chain has TRBV6-6 and TRBJ2-7, with D tentatively TRBD1 (5 bases). V shed 5 bases and J shed 3 bases, with 14 bases lying between them. The CDR3 has 14 residues. The germline gives CDR1 MNHNY, CDR2 SVGAGI (reference sequence). The CDR3 here is CASSPLRAIYEQYF. The DNA for the CDR3 is TGTGCCAGCAGTCCGCTCAGGGCCATCTACGAGCAGTACTTC.

This clonotype was picked up many times. The chain uses TRBV18 and TRBJ1-5; TRBD1 might be the D (6 bases). The germline gives CDR1 KGHSH, CDR2 LQKENI. V lost 3 bases and J 7 bases, leaving 13 bases between the germline ends. The CDR3 extends over 14 amino acids. The CDR3 bases are TGTGCCAGCTCACCGCCGGGACAATACCAGCCCCAGCATTTT. Protein sequence: CASSPPGQYQPQHF.

At least ten counts were recorded for this clonotype. The chain carries TRBV20-1 and TRBJ2-1; TRBD1 matches at 8 bases. Germline CDR1 DFQATT, CDR2 SNEGSKA (reference sequence). Unmatched junction bases numbered 6, after V lost 1 base and J lost 4 bases. The CDR3 runs 15 residues. In nucleotides, the CDR3 is TGCAGTGCTAGAGGGGGACAGGCCTTTTACAATGAGCAGTTCTTC. It specifies CSARGGQAFYNEQFF.

This clonotype was counted between two and nine times. The J gene is TRBJ2-1, the V gene TRBV12-3 or TRBV12-4; 12 positions match TRBD1. The trim removed 5 bases at V and 7 bases at J, leaving 9 bases unmatched. The CDR3 contains 16 residues. The CDR3 DNA reads TGTGCCAGCAGTCCCTGGGACAGGGGGCGTGGAAATGAGCAGTTCTTC. Its protein product is CASSPWDRGRGNEQFF.

This clonotype was seen only a few times. V gene TRBV7-2 combines with J gene TRBJ1-4, with D unclear. The CDR3 runs to 13 residues. CDR1 and CDR2 from the germline V gene are SGHTA and FQGNSA. Trimming cost V 6 bases and J 4 bases, with 9 bases left between them. The CDR3 bases are TGTGCCAGCAGTTTCTACGGTAATGAAAAACTGTTTTTT. Protein: CASSFYGNEKLFF.

The chain combines TRBV6-2 or TRBV6-3 with TRBJ1-2, with D tentatively TRBD1 (6 bases). Germline V gene sequence: CDR1 MNHEY, CDR2 SVGEGT. The V and J ends lost 5 bases and 8 bases respectively, with 15 bases between them. This CDR3 spans 13 amino acids. The CDR3 reads CASSPTGRGGYTF. CDR3 DNA: TGTGCCAGCAGTCCGACAGGTCGTGGGGGCTACACCTTC.

This clonotype was found a few times. The V and J genes are TRBV12-3 or TRBV12-4 and TRBJ2-4; 15 bases align to TRBD2. The V and J ends lost 5 bases and 7 bases, in that order; junction bases with no gene match: 9. The CDR3 consists of 17 residues. CDR3 protein: CASSPPLGTSGRNIQYF. The CDR3 bases are TGTGCCAGCAGTCCCCCCCTTGGGACTAGCGGGAGGAACATTCAGTACTTC.

This clonotype was picked up a small number of times. The chain carries TRBV18 and TRBJ1-2; D is ambiguous. The CDR3 spans 14 residues. Trimming pared 2 bases from V and 3 bases from J, leaving 10 bases between. Looked up from germline, CDR1 is KGHSH and CDR2 is LQKENI. Here the CDR3 reads CASSPSRTDYGYTF. As DNA, the CDR3 is TGTGCCAGCTCACCATCTAGAACCGACTATGGCTACACCTTC.

Worth noting for this clonotype: At one end the junction does not follow the germline gene, possibly because of a read error. The chain has TRBV5-1 and TRBJ2-3; possible D gene TRBD1, 5 bases. The germline V gene encodes CDR1 SGHRS and CDR2 YFSETQ. The CDR3 has 15 residues. The CDR3 DNA reads TGTGCCAGCAGCTACAGGTTCCTCCTGACAGATACGCAGTATTTT. Protein sequence: CASSYRFLLTDTQYF.